The following is a TCR beta chain sequence with its context. Antigen unknown. A template switching step contributed a universal primer site, while unique molecular identifiers were present in the cDNA. MiXCR, run by TCRdb on the 5' RACE reads, gives a single entry per CDR3 protein. The profile shows nearly 650,000 distinct CDR3 sequences, just over 7% of them singletons. The ends were cut back, 6 bases at V and 0 bases at J, with 9 bases in the middle. Germline values: CDR1 MNHNS, CDR2 SASEGT. CDR3 length: 15 amino acids. This specimen comes from a study of identical twins. Findings and limits, study-wide: While abundant cord blood beta clonotypes carried fewer insertions, memory repertoires showed no such pattern.

The same sample was also studied in work on yellow fever vaccine responses in identical twins.

The V gene is TRBV6-1, the J gene TRBJ2-6; perhaps TRBD1 as D (5 bases). The receptor's source is a woman between 18 and 29 years old in good health. The sequenced sample consisted of PBMCs. Here the CDR3 reads CASSRDSSGANVLTF. CDR3 DNA: TGTGCCAGCAGCCGAGACAGCTCTGGGGCCAACGTCCTGACTTTC.